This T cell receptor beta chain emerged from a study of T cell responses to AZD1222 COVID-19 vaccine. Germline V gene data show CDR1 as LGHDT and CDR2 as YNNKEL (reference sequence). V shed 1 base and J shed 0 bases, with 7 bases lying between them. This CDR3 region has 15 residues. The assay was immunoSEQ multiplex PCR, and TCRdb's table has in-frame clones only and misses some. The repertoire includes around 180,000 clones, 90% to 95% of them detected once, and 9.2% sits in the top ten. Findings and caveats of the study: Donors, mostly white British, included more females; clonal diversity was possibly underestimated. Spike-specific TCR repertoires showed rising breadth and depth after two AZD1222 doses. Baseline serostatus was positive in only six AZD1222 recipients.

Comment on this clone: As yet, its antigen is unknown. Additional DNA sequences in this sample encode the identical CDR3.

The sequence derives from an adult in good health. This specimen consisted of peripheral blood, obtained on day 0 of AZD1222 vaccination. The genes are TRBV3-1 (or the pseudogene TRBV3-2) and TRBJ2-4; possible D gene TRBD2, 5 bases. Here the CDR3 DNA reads TGTGCCAGCAGCCAAGCGGGAATAGCCAAAAACATTCAGTACTTC. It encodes CASSQAGIAKNIQYF.